These T cell receptor beta chains were read from a single sample in a study of cytomegalovirus exposure and HLA in healthy donors. Some clones are missing from TCRdb's copy, which holds only in-frame ones; the method was immunoSEQ multiplex PCR. The sample yields 180,000 or so clones, about 82% seen once. The sample comprised PBMCs. The receptors here all came from a woman in her 30s in good health and CMV-seronegative. The conserved cysteine and the conserved F or W are not part of the CDR3 here.

cdr3_length: 14; v_call: TRBV7-2; cdr3_aa: ASSPRGTGRAYGYT
cdr3_length: 14; v_call: TRBV19; cdr3_aa: ASSIRGHPSNQPQH
cdr3_length: 13; v_call: TRBV7-9; cdr3_aa: ASSSPGQGRTKAF
cdr3_length: 11; v_call: TRBV30; cdr3_aa: AWRGQGMRGYT
cdr3_length: 12; v_call: TRBV10-2; cdr3_aa: ASSGDRGKSPLH
cdr3_length: 12; v_call: TRBV2; cdr3_aa: ASSGRGVGETQY
cdr3_length: 13; v_call: TRBV4-3; cdr3_aa: ASSQDRASGAEEY
cdr3_length: 15; v_call: TRBV2; cdr3_aa: ASSEARRLVGGETQY
cdr3_length: 14; v_call: TRBV6-5; cdr3_aa: ASSYRPGVGGTTIY
cdr3_length: 14; v_call: TRBV4-1; cdr3_aa: ASSTQTGVDTGELF
cdr3_length: 11; v_call: TRBV5-1; cdr3_aa: ASSSHSSYEQY
cdr3_length: 12; v_call: TRBV11-2; cdr3_aa: ASSPGPGRETQY
cdr3_length: 9; v_call: TRBV30; cdr3_aa: AWSVLTEAF
cdr3_length: 13; v_call: TRBV7-6; cdr3_aa: ASNLDASGLGTQY
cdr3_length: 12; v_call: TRBV15; cdr3_aa: ATSPTRSTDTQY
cdr3_length: 13; v_call: TRBV5-6; cdr3_aa: ASSAGLAGANEQF